The rows below give T cell receptor beta chains drawn from one sample of a study of blood T cell repertoires in COVID-19. Data came from immunoSEQ multiplex PCR; TCRdb stores just in-frame clones and leaves some out. Of 90,000 to 150,000 clones in the sample, roughly nine tenths were seen once. Sample: peripheral blood. These TCRs come from a human donor in a cohort sampled during active COVID-19. Each CDR3 is given with its conserved first and last residue. A D gene is named only where the DNA matches it firmly. Clone size appears in some rows only: once, few, many, or a class for an expanded clone.

.	TRBV27	TRBJ2-7	TRBD2	TGTGCCAGCAGGCCCCGGGGGGTCCACTACGAGCAGTACTTC	CASRPRGVHYEQYF
.	TRBV6-5	TRBJ1-2	.	TGTGCCAGCAGGCAAAACGGGGATTTCGGTGGCTACACCTTC	CASRQNGDFGGYTF
.	TRBV6-6	TRBJ2-4	TRBD1	TGTGCCACCCGACCTCCGGGACAGCAAAACATTCAGTACTTC	CATRPPGQQNIQYF
.	TRBV18	TRBJ1-1	.	TGTGCCAGCACACAGCTAGAGAACACTGAAGCTTTCTTT	CASTQLENTEAFF
.	TRBV27	TRBJ2-7	TRBD2	TGTGCCAGCAACAGCGGGGGAGGCTACGAGCAGTACTTC	CASNSGGGYEQYF
.	TRBV29-1	TRBJ1-4	TRBD1	TGCAGCGTCCTACCGGGACAGGATAATGAAAAACTGTTTTTT	CSVLPGQDNEKLFF
.	TRBV11-2	TRBJ2-7	TRBD1	TGTGCCAGCAGCTTGAAGGGGGCGAGAGATAGCTACGAGCAGTACTTC	CASSLKGARDSYEQYF
.	TRBV27	TRBJ2-2	TRBD2	TGTGCCAGCAGTCTGAGACTAGCGGGGGGGCTGAACACCGGGGAGCTGTTTTTT	CASSLRLAGGLNTGELFF
.	TRBV7-2	TRBJ1-1	.	TGTGCCAGCAGTCGGACCGGGACAACTAACACTGAAGCTTTCTTT	CASSRTGTTNTEAFF
.	TRBV14	TRBJ2-5	TRBD1	TGTGCCAGCAGTCGGGACAGGGTGGAGACCCAGTACTTC	CASSRDRVETQYF
.	TRBV20-1	TRBJ1-4	.	TGCAGTGCTAGAGATGGTAGAGAACTGTTTTTT	CSARDGRELFF
.	TRBV27	TRBJ2-6	TRBD1	TGTGCCAGCAGTTTAGGGAAGGACAGGGGGACTTCTGGGGCCAACGTCCTGACTTTC	CASSLGKDRGTSGANVLTF
.	TRBV5-1	TRBJ1-2	.	TGCGCCAGCACCTTAGGTCAGGGCCCGGCTGGCTACACCTTC	CASTLGQGPAGYTF
.	TRBV18	TRBJ1-6	.	TGTGCCAGCTCACCAACAGGTTGGGCACCCCTCCACTTT	CASSPTGWAPLHF
.	TRBV2	TRBJ2-4	TRBD2	TGTGCCAGCACCCTATCTAGCGGGGGGGCCAAAAACATTCAGTACTTC	CASTLSSGGAKNIQYF
.	TRBV21-1	TRBJ2-1	.	TGTGCCAGCATCCCGCTGGGACAGGCTTCCTACAATGAGCAGTTCTTC	CASIPLGQASYNEQFF
.	TRBV5-1	TRBJ2-2	.	TGCGCCAGCAGCTTGTGGGGGGCGAACACCGGGGAGCTGTTTTTT	CASSLWGANTGELFF
.	TRBV5-1	TRBJ2-4	.	TGCGCCAGCAGAGTACAGGGTCTAGCCAAAAACATTCAGTACTTC	CASRVQGLAKNIQYF
.	TRBV7-3	TRBJ2-1	TRBD2	TGTGCCAGCAGCTTACTAGCGGGGTACAATGAGCAGTTCTTC	CASSLLAGYNEQFF
.	TRBV24-1	TRBJ1-4	TRBD1	TGTGCCACCAGTGATTCGGGACAGGGACGGGGAAAACTGTTTTTT	CATSDSGQGRGKLFF
.	TRBV5-1	TRBJ1-3	TRBD1	TGCGCCAGCAGCGGGGGGACAGGCTCTGGAAACACCATATATTTT	CASSGGTGSGNTIYF
.	TRBV5-8	TRBJ1-6	.	TGTGCCAGCAGCTTGGATCCCCCCCGGGATTCACCCCTCCACTTT	CASSLDPPRDSPLHF
.	TRBV28	TRBJ1-2	.	TGTGCCAGCAGTCTTGTGGGGCCGGGCTACACCTTC	CASSLVGPGYTF
.	TRBV28	TRBJ1-1	TRBD1	TGTGCCAGCATTAAGGGGACAGGGGGCTTGGAAGCTTTCTTT	CASIKGTGGLEAFF
.	TRBV5-1	TRBJ2-1	TRBD2	TGCGCCAGCAGCTTGGGCCTAGCGGGACCCTACAATGAGCAGTTCTTC	CASSLGLAGPYNEQFF
.	TRBV11-3	TRBJ1-1	TRBD1	TGTGCCAGCAGCCGACAGGGAAGGGCTGAAGCTTTCTTT	CASSRQGRAEAFF
.	TRBV7-9	TRBJ1-2	.	TGTGCCAGCAGCTTGGGAGGCCTAGACTATGGCTACACCTTC	CASSLGGLDYGYTF
.	TRBV27	TRBJ2-7	TRBD1	TGTGCCAGCAGTTTGAGGGGGGACAGGGCCGGTGGCGAGCAGTACTTC	CASSLRGDRAGGEQYF
.	TRBV5-5	TRBJ1-6	TRBD1	TGTGCCAGCAGCTTATCCCCGGGACAGGGTCGTTCACCCCTCCACTTT	CASSLSPGQGRSPLHF
few	TRBV18	TRBJ1-1	TRBD1	TGTGCCAGCTCACCAGGGACAGGAGATGGAGAAGCTTTCTTT	CASSPGTGDGEAFF
.	TRBV28	TRBJ2-2	TRBD2	TGTGCCAGCAGGAGGGGACTAGCGGGAGCTTTCGGGGAGCTGTTTTTT	CASRRGLAGAFGELFF
.	TRBV19	TRBJ1-2	TRBD1	TGTGCCAGTAGTAAATCCGGGACAGGGGTATATGGCTACACCTTC	CASSKSGTGVYGYTF
.	TRBV7-7	TRBJ2-3	.	TGTGCTAGCAGCTTAACGGAGAACACAGATACGCAGTATTTT	CASSLTENTDTQYF
.	TRBV19	TRBJ2-7	TRBD2	TGTGCCAGTAGCGGAATTAACCTAGCGGGCTTCTCCTACGAGCAGTACTTC	CASSGINLAGFSYEQYF
.	TRBV7-8	TRBJ2-7	.	TGTGCCAGCAGCTTCGAAGGGGTGGGGGAGCAGTACTTC	CASSFEGVGEQYF
.	TRBV29-1	TRBJ2-5	.	TGCAGCGCCACCGGGCCGTGGAGGGGAGAGACCCAGTACTTC	CSATGPWRGETQYF
.	TRBV15	TRBJ1-2	TRBD1	TGTGCCACCAGCAGAGACAGGGGGTCTAACTATGGCTACACCTTC	CATSRDRGSNYGYTF
few	TRBV6-4	TRBJ2-1	TRBD2	TGTGCCAGCAGTGACGGGCAGAGTAAAAGCAGCGGGAGGGACGATGAGCAGTTCTTC	CASSDGQSKSSGRDDEQFF
.	TRBV20-1	TRBJ1-4	.	TGCAGTGCCCGTTATAGTGAAAAACTGTTTTTT	CSARYSEKLFF
.	TRBV3-1/TRBV3-2	TRBJ2-2	TRBD1	TGTGCCAGCAGCCCGTATACAACACAGGGGCGGTTGACACGGAACACCGGGGAGCTGTTTTTT	CASSPYTTQGRLTRNTGELFF
.	TRBV12-3/TRBV12-4	TRBJ1-5	TRBD1	TGTGCCAGCAGGACAGGGAACCAGCCCCAGCATTTT	CASRTGNQPQHF
.	TRBV5-4	TRBJ1-1	.	TGTGCCAGCAGCTTGGATACAAACACTGAAGCTTTCTTT	CASSLDTNTEAFF
.	TRBV28	TRBJ2-7	TRBD2	TGTGCCAGCAGTACCGGGACTAGCGGGAGGGCCTTGCCCGAGCAGTACTTC	CASSTGTSGRALPEQYF
.	TRBV10-1	TRBJ2-3	.	TGCGCCAGCAGCCGGACGGGGAGCACAGATACGCAGTATTTT	CASSRTGSTDTQYF
once	TRBV3-1/TRBV3-2	TRBJ1-1	TRBD1	TGTGCCAGCAACAGGGGTTATAACACTGAAGCTTTCTTT	CASNRGYNTEAFF
.	TRBV7-9	TRBJ1-2	.	TGTGCCAGCAGCTTAGGGAGACCCTATGGCTACACCTTC	CASSLGRPYGYTF
.	TRBV25-1	TRBJ1-2	.	TGTGCCAGCAGTGGAACCACAGGTTATGGTGGCTACACCTTC	CASSGTTGYGGYTF
.	TRBV30	TRBJ1-1	.	TGTGCCTGGAGTGTATTAGGGGGGGACACTGAAGCTTTCTTT	CAWSVLGGDTEAFF
few	TRBV18	TRBJ2-2	.	TGTGCCAGCTCACCAAGTACAGTCCCCTCCGGGGAGCTGTTTTTT	CASSPSTVPSGELFF
.	TRBV6-6	TRBJ2-3	TRBD1	TGTGCCAGCAGTTATTTTACGGGACAGGGGATAGATACGCAGTATTTT	CASSYFTGQGIDTQYF
.	TRBV5-1	TRBJ2-7	TRBD2	TGCGCCAGCAGCCTGACTAGCGGGGTTACCTACGAGCAGTACTTC	CASSLTSGVTYEQYF